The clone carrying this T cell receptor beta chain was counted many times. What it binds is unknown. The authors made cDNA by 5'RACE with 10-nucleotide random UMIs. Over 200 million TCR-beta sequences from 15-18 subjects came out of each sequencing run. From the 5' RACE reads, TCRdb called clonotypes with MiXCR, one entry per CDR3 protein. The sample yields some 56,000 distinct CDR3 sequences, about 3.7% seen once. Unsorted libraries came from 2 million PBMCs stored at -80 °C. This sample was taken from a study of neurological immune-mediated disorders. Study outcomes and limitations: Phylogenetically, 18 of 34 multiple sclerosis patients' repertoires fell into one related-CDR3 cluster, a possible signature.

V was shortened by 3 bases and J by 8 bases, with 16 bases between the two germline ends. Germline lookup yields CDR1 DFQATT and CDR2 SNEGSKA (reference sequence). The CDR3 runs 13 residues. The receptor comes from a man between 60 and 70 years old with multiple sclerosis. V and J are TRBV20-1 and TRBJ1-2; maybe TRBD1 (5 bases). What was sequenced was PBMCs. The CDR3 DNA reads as TGCAGTGCTAGGACTCAGGGTAATTTGGGCTACACCTTC. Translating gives CSARTQGNLGYTF.